Below, 2 T cell receptor beta chains from the same sample are listed, as sequenced in a study of cytomegalovirus exposure and HLA in healthy donors. The protocol was immunoSEQ multiplex PCR, while the TCRdb copy is restricted to in-frame clones and leaves out a portion. This sample carries fewer than 400,000 clones, roughly 88% of them seen once, and the ten largest clones take more than 0.95%. The material sequenced was PBMCs. All receptors come from a man aged 30 to 45 in good health and CMV-seronegative.

This chain joins TRBV15 and TRBJ2-5; 11 bases match TRBD2. CDR1 and CDR2 (germline): LNHNV, YYDKDF (reference sequence). The CDR3 is made up of 17 amino acids. V gave up 4 bases and J gave up 5 bases; unmatched junction bases: 12. The CDR3 DNA sequence: TGTGCCACCAGCACAGGAACTTTAGCGGGGGGGCGGGAGACCCAGTACTTC. Protein product: CATSTGTLAGGRETQYF. Supplemented by reference TRBV15 and TRBJ2-5, the full variable domain reads DAMVIQNPRYQVTQFGKPVTLSCSQTLNHNVMYWYQQKSSQAPKLLFHYYDKDFNNEADTPDNFQSRRPNTSFCFLDIRSPGLGDTAMYLCATSTGTLAGGRETQYFGPGTRLLVL.

The chain is built from TRBV27 and TRBJ1-6; D is undetermined. V was clipped by 3 bases and J by 7 bases, with 10 bases between them. This CDR3 region has 14 residues. The V gene's germline CDR1 is MNHEY and CDR2 SMNVEV (reference sequence). CDR3 sequence (DNA): TGTGCCAGCAGTTTGGGTCAGGAAAATTCACCCCTCCACTTT. The encoded protein is CASSLGQENSPLHF.